Listed below are T cell receptor beta chains from one sample, sequenced in a study of blood T cells in healthy people across ages. TCRdb used MiXCR to reprocess the 5' RACE reads, holding one entry per CDR3 protein. Here the sample spans about 620,000 distinct CDR3 sequences, 40% to 65% being singletons. The sequencing sample was made of blood. These receptors all stem from an elderly woman in good health. CDR3s include the opening cysteine and the closing phenylalanine or tryptophan. A D gene is named only where the DNA matches it firmly. Part of the rows lack a size; the others show once, few, many or a class for expanded clones.

j_gene	d_gene	v_gene	abundance	CDR3nt	CDR3aa
TRBJ1-1	-	TRBV9	-	TGTGCCAGCAGCGTAGTAGGGGGGGACACTGAAGCTTTCTTT	CASSVVGGDTEAFF
TRBJ2-3	-	TRBV12-3/TRBV12-4	many	TGTGCCAGCAGTGGACGGACCGGAACAGATACGCAGTATTTT	CASSGRTGTDTQYF
TRBJ2-2	-	TRBV7-9	-	TGTGCCAGCAGCTTAGCTGGGGGACACACCGGGGAGCTGTTTTTT	CASSLAGGHTGELFF
TRBJ2-1	-	TRBV10-3	many	TGTGCCATCAGCCTAACTAGCAATGAGCAGTTCTTC	CAISLTSNEQFF
TRBJ2-1	TRBD1	TRBV2	-	TGTGCCAGCGCTCAGGACAGGGGACAGTTCTTC	CASAQDRGQFF
TRBJ2-3	-	TRBV5-1	many	TGCGCCAGCAGGTTGAGAGGGGACACAGATACGCAGTATTTT	CASRLRGDTDTQYF
TRBJ2-5	-	TRBV28	many	TGTGCCAGCAGTTTATACGGAAAGACCCAGTACTTC	CASSLYGKTQYF
TRBJ1-6	-	TRBV3-1	few	TGTGCCAGCAGCCAACGGACGGCTTCAACCCTCCACTTT	CASSQRTASTLHF
TRBJ1-5	-	TRBV4-2	once	TGTGCCAGCAGCCAGATGGGCAGGGAGGGTCAGCCCCAGCATTTT	CASSQMGREGQPQHF
TRBJ1-2	-	TRBV7-2	many	TGTGCCAGCAGCTTAGCGGCAGGGACGAACTATGGCTACACCTTC	CASSLAAGTNYGYTF
TRBJ2-1	-	TRBV12-3/TRBV12-4	few	TGTGCCAGCAGTTTGAACGGGGTTGGTGAGCAGTTCTTC	CASSLNGVGEQFF
TRBJ1-3	-	TRBV20-1	-	TGCAGTGCTAGAGATCCAGGGATCGCTGGAAACACCATATATTTT	CSARDPGIAGNTIYF
TRBJ2-7	-	TRBV20-1	once	TGCAGTGCTAGAGATATACAGGGAAGCTCCTACGAGCAGTACTTC	CSARDIQGSSYEQYF
TRBJ2-7	TRBD1	TRBV4-1	few	TGCGCCAGCAGCCGCACCGGGACAGGGGTCGAGAGCTACGAGCAGTACTTC	CASSRTGTGVESYEQYF
TRBJ2-5	TRBD2	TRBV7-2	-	TGTGCCAGCAGCCTCGGCGGGAGGGCGGGGACCCAGTACTTC	CASSLGGRAGTQYF
TRBJ2-3	-	TRBV20-1	few	TGCAGTCCCGACTTCTCAAGCACGCAGTATTTT	CSPDFSSTQYF
TRBJ2-5	-	TRBV11-2	few	TGTGCCAGCAGCCTACCGGGACAAGGGGAGCAGTACTTC	CASSLPGQGEQYF
TRBJ2-1	-	TRBV6-5	few	TGTGCCAGCACCCAGCAGGGGAATCATGAGCAGTTCTTC	CASTQQGNHEQFF
TRBJ2-7	TRBD1	TRBV29-1	-	TGCAGCGTCCGGACAGGGGTCGACGAGCAGTACTTC	CSVRTGVDEQYF
TRBJ2-3	-	TRBV29-1	-	TGCAGCGTTTGGGGATTGGAGCAGTATTTT	CSVWGLEQYF
TRBJ2-1	TRBD1	TRBV12-3/TRBV12-4	many	TGTGCCAGCTCTATTAGGGGACAGTCAAAAGTGCAGTTCTTC	CASSIRGQSKVQFF
TRBJ2-7	-	TRBV20-1	many	TGCAGTGCTAGGGGTGGAGTCTACGAGCAGTACTTC	CSARGGVYEQYF
TRBJ2-5	-	TRBV29-1	many	TGCAGCGACCGGGACGGCAATCGAGAGACCCAGTACTTC	CSDRDGNRETQYF
TRBJ2-5	-	TRBV7-2	-	TGTGCCAGCACCCGAAACACTCAAGAGACCCAGTACTTC	CASTRNTQETQYF
TRBJ1-2	-	TRBV20-1	few	TGCAGTGCTAGAGCGGAGGGGATGGACTATGGCTACACCTTC	CSARAEGMDYGYTF
TRBJ2-1	TRBD1	TRBV29-1	many	TGCAACGTAAGACAGGGGAGCAATGAGCAGTTCTTC	CNVRQGSNEQFF
TRBJ2-2	-	TRBV20-1	few	TGCAGTGCTAAGTTGGTGGGAGGCACCGGGGAGCTGTTTTTT	CSAKLVGGTGELFF
TRBJ1-5	-	TRBV6-1	-	TGTGCCGGCAGTGTGGGGCCCCAGCATTTT	CAGSVGPQHF
TRBJ2-5	TRBD2	TRBV4-2	many	TGTGCCAGCAGCCAAGGCTGGAATAGCGGGGGGTTGAAAGAGACCCAGTACTTC	CASSQGWNSGGLKETQYF
TRBJ2-1	-	TRBV15	-	TGTGCCACCAGCAGAGGGGGACAAAACCAAGAGACCCAGTTCTTC	CATSRGGQNQETQFF
TRBJ2-2	-	TRBV9	-	TGTGCCAGCCGCCGAACCCGAACCGGGGAGCTGTTTTTT	CASRRTRTGELFF
TRBJ2-6	TRBD1	TRBV11-3	-	TGTGCCAGCACCTTCGGGACAGGGACTGGGGCCAACGTCCTGACTTTC	CASTFGTGTGANVLTF
TRBJ2-3	-	TRBV20-1	many	TGCAGTGCTAGGAACCGGGACCTAAGCACAGATACGCAGTATTTT	CSARNRDLSTDTQYF
TRBJ2-4	-	TRBV7-2	many	TGTGCCAGCTCTTTTCAGGGCAACATTCAGTACTTC	CASSFQGNIQYF
TRBJ1-5	-	TRBV12-3/TRBV12-4	-	TGTGCCAGCACCTCTTGGGGGCCTGACAATCAGCCCCAGCATTTT	CASTSWGPDNQPQHF
TRBJ1-2	-	TRBV9	many	TGTGCCAGCAGAGGACTGTGGAACTATGGCTACACCTTC	CASRGLWNYGYTF
TRBJ1-1	TRBD1	TRBV9	-	TGTGCCAGCAGCGTACTACAGGGGGCGGGCGACACTGAAGCTTTCTTT	CASSVLQGAGDTEAFF
TRBJ2-7	TRBD2	TRBV29-1	few	TGCAGCGCCCCTGGGGCGGGACTAGCGGGAGCTTTCTCCTACAATGAGCAGTACTTC	CSAPGAGLAGAFSYNEQYF
TRBJ2-3	-	TRBV7-8	many	TGTGCCAGCAGCTTATCCGGACGAGCGCAGTATTTT	CASSLSGRAQYF
TRBJ2-2	-	TRBV5-1	-	TGCGCCAGCAGCCGGGGTGAGAGGGGTGAGCTGTTTTTT	CASSRGERGELFF
TRBJ2-3	-	TRBV5-1	-	TGCGCCAGCAGCTCTGACTACCCTAGCACAGATACGCAGTATTTT	CASSSDYPSTDTQYF
TRBJ2-7	TRBD1	TRBV6-5	-	TGTGCCACCCGGGGACAGGCCCACTACGAGCAGTACTTC	CATRGQAHYEQYF
TRBJ2-5	TRBD1	TRBV30	-	TGTGCCTGGAGTGAAGGGACAGGGTTCTCGCAGTACTTC	CAWSEGTGFSQYF
TRBJ2-1	-	TRBV7-7	-	TGTGCTAGCAGCTTAGGTGACCCAGGGTTAAATGAGCAGTTCTTC	CASSLGDPGLNEQFF
TRBJ1-3	-	TRBV6-6	-	TGTGCCAGCAGTTTACAGGGCCCTAGCTCTGGAAACACCATATATTTT	CASSLQGPSSGNTIYF
TRBJ2-6	-	TRBV28	many	TGTGCCAGCAGAAGACAGATTTCTGGGGCCAACGTCCTGACTTTC	CASRRQISGANVLTF
TRBJ2-7	-	TRBV7-3	many	TGTGCCAGCAGCTTAGGGACGTCGCTCAGTTACGAGCAGTACTTC	CASSLGTSLSYEQYF
TRBJ2-1	TRBD2	TRBV5-1	-	TGCGCCAGCAGCTATACTAGCGGGAGTGGCGATGAGCAGTTCTTC	CASSYTSGSGDEQFF
TRBJ2-6	TRBD2	TRBV2	many	TGTGCCAGCAGTGAAATCGGGCGGGGGTTACTCTCTGGGGCCAACGTCCTGACTTTC	CASSEIGRGLLSGANVLTF
TRBJ2-3	-	TRBV3-1	-	TGTGCCAGCAGCCATTGGACTCACCCCGGGCCAGATACGCAGTATTTT	CASSHWTHPGPDTQYF
TRBJ1-1	-	TRBV12-3/TRBV12-4	few	TGTGCCAGCTTTCTCGGTTGGCGCCAAATGGGCACTGAAGCTTTCTTT	CASFLGWRQMGTEAFF
TRBJ1-2	-	TRBV6-2/TRBV6-3	-	TGTGCCAGTAACCGGGACTTTAACTATGGCTACACCTTC	CASNRDFNYGYTF
TRBJ2-7	-	TRBV12-3/TRBV12-4	many	TGTGCCAGCAGTTTAGGGACAGCTTCTTACGAGCAGTACTTC	CASSLGTASYEQYF
TRBJ2-1	TRBD2	TRBV7-9	many	TGTGCCAGCATCCAACTAGCGGGGTACAATGAGCAGTTCTTC	CASIQLAGYNEQFF
TRBJ1-5	-	TRBV7-9	-	TGTGCCAGCAGCTTGGTACAGTCACAGCCCCAGCATTTT	CASSLVQSQPQHF
TRBJ2-7	-	TRBV28	once	TGTGCCAGCAGCTCACCCACGGGATCAACCTACGAGCAGTACTTC	CASSSPTGSTYEQYF
TRBJ2-3	TRBD2	TRBV12-3/TRBV12-4	many	TGTGCCAGCAGCCTTAGCGGGGGGGCGGTCACAGATACGCAGTATTTT	CASSLSGGAVTDTQYF
TRBJ2-3	-	TRBV21-1	-	TGTGCCAGCGGCCCGTGGGACAGGGTCACAGATACGCAGTATTTT	CASGPWDRVTDTQYF
TRBJ2-6	-	TRBV20-1	-	TGCGGGCAATGGGGCCGGCACTCTGGGGCCAACGTCCTGACTTTC	CGQWGRHSGANVLTF